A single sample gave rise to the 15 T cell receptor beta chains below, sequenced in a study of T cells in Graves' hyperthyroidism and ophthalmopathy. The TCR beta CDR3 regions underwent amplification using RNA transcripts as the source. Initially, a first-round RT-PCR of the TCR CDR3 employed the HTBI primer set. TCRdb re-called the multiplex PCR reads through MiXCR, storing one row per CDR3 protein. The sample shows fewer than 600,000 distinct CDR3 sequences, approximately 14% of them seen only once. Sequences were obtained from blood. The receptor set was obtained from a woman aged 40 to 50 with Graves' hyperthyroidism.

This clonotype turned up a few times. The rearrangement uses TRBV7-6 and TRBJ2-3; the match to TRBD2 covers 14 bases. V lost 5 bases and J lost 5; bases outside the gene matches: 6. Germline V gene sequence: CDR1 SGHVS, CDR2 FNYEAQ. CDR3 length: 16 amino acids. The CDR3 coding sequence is TGTGCCAGCAGCGGAAGACTAGCGGGAGGGGGAGATACGCAGTATTTT. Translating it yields CASSGRLAGGGDTQYF.

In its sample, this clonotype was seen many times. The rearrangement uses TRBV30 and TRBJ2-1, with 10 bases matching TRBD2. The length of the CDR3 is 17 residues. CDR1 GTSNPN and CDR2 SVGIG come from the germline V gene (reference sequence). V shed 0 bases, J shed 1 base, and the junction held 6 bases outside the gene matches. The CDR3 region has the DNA TGTGCCTGGAGTGTAGAGCGGGAGGGGAGGTCCTACAATGAGCAGTTCTTC. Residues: CAWSVEREGRSYNEQFF.

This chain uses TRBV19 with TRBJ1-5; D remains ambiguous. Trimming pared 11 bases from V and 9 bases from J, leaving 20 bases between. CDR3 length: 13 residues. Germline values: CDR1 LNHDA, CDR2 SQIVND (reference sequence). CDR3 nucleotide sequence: TGTGCCTCCGACGGAGGATATGTAAGGCCCCAGCATTTT. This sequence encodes CASDGGYVRPQHF.

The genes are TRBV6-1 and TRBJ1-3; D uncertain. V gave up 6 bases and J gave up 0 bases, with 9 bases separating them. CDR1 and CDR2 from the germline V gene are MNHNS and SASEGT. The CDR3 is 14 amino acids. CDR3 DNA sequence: TGTGCCAGCAGGGACTCTTCCTCTGGAAACACCATATATTTT. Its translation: CASRDSSSGNTIYF.

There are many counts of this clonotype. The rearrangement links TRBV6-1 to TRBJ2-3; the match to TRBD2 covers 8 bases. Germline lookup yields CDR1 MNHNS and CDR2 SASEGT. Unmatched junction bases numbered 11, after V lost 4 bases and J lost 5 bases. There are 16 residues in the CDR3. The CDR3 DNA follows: TGTGCCAGCAGTGTTTTGAGCGGGAGAGGAAGAGATACGCAGTATTTT. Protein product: CASSVLSGRGRDTQYF.

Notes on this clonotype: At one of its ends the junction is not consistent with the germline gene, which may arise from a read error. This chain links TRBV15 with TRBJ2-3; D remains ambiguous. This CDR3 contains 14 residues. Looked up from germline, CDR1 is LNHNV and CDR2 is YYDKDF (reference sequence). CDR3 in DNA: TGTGCCACCAGCAGAGATCAATCTTCAGATGCGCAGTATTTT. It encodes CATSRDQSSDAQYF.

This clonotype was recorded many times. In DNA form, the CDR3 reads TGTGCCTGGAGTAAGGGGACAATCTACGAGCAGTACTTC. This sequence encodes CAWSKGTIYEQYF. V gene TRBV30 combines with J gene TRBJ2-7; weak D call: TRBD1 (6 bases). CDR1 and CDR2 from the germline V gene are GTSNPN and SVGIG (reference sequence). The V gene lost 2 bases and the J gene lost 3 bases, with 11 bases spanning the gap. The CDR3 runs to 13 residues.

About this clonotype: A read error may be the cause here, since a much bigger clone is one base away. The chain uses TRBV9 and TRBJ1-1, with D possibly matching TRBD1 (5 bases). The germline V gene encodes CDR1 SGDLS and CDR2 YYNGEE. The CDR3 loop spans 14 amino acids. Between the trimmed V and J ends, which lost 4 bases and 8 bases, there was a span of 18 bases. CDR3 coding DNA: TGTGCCAGCAGCCAATCTGGGGGAGAGGGGGAAGCTTTCTTT. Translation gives CASSQSGGEGEAFF.

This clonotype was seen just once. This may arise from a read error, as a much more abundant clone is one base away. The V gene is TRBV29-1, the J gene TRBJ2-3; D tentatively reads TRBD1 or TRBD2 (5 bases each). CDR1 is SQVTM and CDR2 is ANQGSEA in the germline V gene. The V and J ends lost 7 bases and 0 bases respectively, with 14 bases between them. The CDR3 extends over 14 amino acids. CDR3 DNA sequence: TGCAGCGCCCCTTGGGGCGGGAGCACAGATACGCAGTATTTT. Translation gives CSAPWGGSTDTQYF.

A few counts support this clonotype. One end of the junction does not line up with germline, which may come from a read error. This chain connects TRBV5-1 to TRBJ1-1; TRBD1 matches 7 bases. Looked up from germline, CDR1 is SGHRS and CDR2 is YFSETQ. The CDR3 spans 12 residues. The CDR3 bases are TGCGCCAGCAGCTTGGCCGGACAGGAGCCTCTCTTT. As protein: CASSLAGQEPLF. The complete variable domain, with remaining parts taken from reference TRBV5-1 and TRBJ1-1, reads KAGVTQTPRYLIKTRGQQVTLSCSPISGHRSVSWYQQTPGQGLQFLFEYFSETQRNKGNFPGRFSGRQFSNSRSEMNVSTLELGDSALYLCASSLAGQEPLFGQGTRLTVV.

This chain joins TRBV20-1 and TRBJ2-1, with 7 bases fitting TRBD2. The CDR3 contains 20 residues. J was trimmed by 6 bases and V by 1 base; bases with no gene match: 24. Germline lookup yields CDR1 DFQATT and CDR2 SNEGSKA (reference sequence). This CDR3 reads CSARGPGTIGIGRTSNEQFF. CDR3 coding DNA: TGCAGTGCTAGAGGCCCCGGGACTATAGGGATTGGGCGTACGTCCAATGAGCAGTTCTTC.

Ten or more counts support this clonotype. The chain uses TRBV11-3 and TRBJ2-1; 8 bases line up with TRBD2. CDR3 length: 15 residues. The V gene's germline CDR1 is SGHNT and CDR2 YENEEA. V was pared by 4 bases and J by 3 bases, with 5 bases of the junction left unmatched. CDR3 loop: CASSSTSANYNEQFF. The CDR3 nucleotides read TGTGCCAGCAGCTCGACTAGCGCGAACTACAATGAGCAGTTCTTC.

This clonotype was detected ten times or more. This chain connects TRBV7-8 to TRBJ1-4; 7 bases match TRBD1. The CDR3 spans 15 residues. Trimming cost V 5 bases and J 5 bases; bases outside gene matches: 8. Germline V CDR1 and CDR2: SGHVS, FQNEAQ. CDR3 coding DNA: TGTGCCAGCAGCCCCCTACAGGGGCTGAATGAAAAACTGTTTTTT. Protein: CASSPLQGLNEKLFF.

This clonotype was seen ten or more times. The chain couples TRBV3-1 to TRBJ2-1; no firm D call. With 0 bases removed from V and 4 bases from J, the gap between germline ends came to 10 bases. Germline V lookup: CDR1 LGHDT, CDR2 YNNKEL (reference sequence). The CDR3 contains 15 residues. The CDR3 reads CASSQDRDSYNEQFF. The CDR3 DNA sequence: TGTGCCAGCAGCCAAGATCGCGACTCGTACAATGAGCAGTTCTTC.

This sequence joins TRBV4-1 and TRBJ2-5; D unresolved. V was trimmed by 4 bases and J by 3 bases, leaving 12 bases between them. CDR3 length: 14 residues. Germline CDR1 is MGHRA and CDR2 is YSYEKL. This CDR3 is CASSPLEDKETQYF. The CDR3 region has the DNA TGCGCCAGCAGCCCCCTTGAAGATAAAGAGACCCAGTACTTC.